This T cell receptor beta chain is from a study of T-cell memory formation after mild COVID-19. Study in general: In these data, TCR clusters were largely donor specific.

Comment on this clonotype: Its antigen is not known.

CDR3 length: 14 residues. The V end was cut by 7 bases, the J end by 14 bases, with 24 bases between. Germline CDR1 SNHLY, CDR2 FYNNEI. Whole-study results and caveats: CD4+ contracting clones were found mainly in CM and EM, and CD8+ ones in EMRA. Day 37-peaking second-wave clones had unconfirmed SARS-CoV-2 specificity.

In TCRdb, the 5' RACE reads were re-called with MiXCR into one record per CDR3 protein. The sample lists around 320,000 distinct CDR3 sequences; roughly a fifth were seen once. This chain links TRBV2 with TRBJ2-1; D gene ambiguous. What was sequenced was PBMCs or a T cell subset sorted from them (not recorded which). The receptor was isolated from a man aged 18 to 35 who had mild COVID-19 (a few samples of this study predate the infection). Cell type and time point are not known. Here the CDR3 DNA reads TGTGCCAGCACAATCGAAACCACCCGTCCTACGGAGTTCTTC. Amino acid sequence: CASTIETTRPTEFF.